The sequence of this T cell receptor beta chain was determined in a study of blood T cell repertoires in COVID-19. The wider study: Spain, Italy and the United States supplied samples that represented acute and convalescent COVID-19. PBMCs, B-cell-depleted T cells, or T cells provided the cDNA or gDNA that made up the material.

This CDR3 has 17 residues. Germline V gene lookup returns CDR1 MGHRA and CDR2 YSYEKL. J was trimmed by 4 bases and V by 0 bases; bases with no gene match: 11. As handled by the study authors: Amplification from reference gene primers served as the basis for estimated nucleated cell counts. Assay: immunoSEQ multiplex PCR; the TCRdb copy retains only in-frame clones and omits some. V, J and clone size derive from that table, while D and trimming were established from the DNA sequence. Of 650,000 to 800,000 clones listed, 75% to 90% are singletons. This clone was picked up a small number of times. The receptor comes from a woman between 18 and 30 years old with acute or convalescent COVID-19. The V call is TRBV4-1, the J call TRBJ1-2; 7 nucleotides match TRBD1. What was sequenced was peripheral blood. The CDR3 protein is CASSQDPTGWASYGYTF. The CDR3 DNA follows: TGCGCCAGCAGCCAAGATCCGACAGGGTGGGCCTCCTATGGCTACACCTTC.